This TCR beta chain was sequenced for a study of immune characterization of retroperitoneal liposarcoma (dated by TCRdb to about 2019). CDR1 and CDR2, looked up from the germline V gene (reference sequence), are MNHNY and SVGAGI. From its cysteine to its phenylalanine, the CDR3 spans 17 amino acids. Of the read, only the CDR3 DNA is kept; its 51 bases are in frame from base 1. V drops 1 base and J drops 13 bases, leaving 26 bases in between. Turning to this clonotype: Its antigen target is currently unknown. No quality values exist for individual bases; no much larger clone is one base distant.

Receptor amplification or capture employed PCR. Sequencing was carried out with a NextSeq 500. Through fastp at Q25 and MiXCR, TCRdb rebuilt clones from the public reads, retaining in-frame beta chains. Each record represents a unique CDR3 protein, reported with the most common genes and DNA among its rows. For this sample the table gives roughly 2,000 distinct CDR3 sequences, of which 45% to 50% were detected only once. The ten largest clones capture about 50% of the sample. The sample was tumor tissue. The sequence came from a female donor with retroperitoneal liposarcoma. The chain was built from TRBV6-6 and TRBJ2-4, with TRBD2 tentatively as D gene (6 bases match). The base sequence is TGTGCCAGCAGTTACTGGGGGACTCGGGGGATTGGAGATGAGCAGTACTTC. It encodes CASSYWGTRGIGDEQYF.